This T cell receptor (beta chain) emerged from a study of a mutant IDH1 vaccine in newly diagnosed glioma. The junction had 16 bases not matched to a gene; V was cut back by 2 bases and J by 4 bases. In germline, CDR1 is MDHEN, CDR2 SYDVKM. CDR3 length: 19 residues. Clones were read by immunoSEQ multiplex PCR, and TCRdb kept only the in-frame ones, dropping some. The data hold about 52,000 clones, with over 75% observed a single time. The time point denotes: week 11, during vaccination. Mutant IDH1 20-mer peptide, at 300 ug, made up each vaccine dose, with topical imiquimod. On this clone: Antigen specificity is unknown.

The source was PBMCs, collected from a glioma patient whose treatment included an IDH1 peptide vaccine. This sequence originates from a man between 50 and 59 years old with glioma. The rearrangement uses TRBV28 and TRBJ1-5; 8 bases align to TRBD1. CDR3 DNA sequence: TGTGCCAGCAGTTTACGACAGGGGTGGATGGTAGTATTGAATCAGCCCCAGCATTTT. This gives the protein CASSLRQGWMVVLNQPQHF. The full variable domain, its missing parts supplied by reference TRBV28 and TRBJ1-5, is DVKVTQSSRYLVKRTGEKVFLECVQDMDHENMFWYRQDPGLGLRLIYFSYDVKMKEKGDIPEGYSVSREKKERFSLILESASTNQTSMYLCASSLRQGWMVVLNQPQHFGDGTRLSIL.